A selection of T cell receptor beta chains follows, all from one sample in a study of blood T cells in healthy people across ages. TCRdb reprocessed the 5' RACE reads via MiXCR and lists one record per CDR3 protein. Altogether hundreds of thousands of distinct CDR3 sequences are present, 58% being singletons, with the ten largest covering approximately 21%. The source material was blood. These receptors were collected from a man aged 25-40 years in good health. The CDR3 runs from the conserved cysteine through the conserved F or W. D genes are given only for firm matches. Some rows have no size entry. The others give once, few or many, or a class for an expanded clone.

j_gene | abundance | d_gene | v_gene | len | CDR3nt | CDR3aa
TRBJ2-5 | few | - | TRBV7-9 | 11 | TGTGCCAGCAAGGTCGGAGAGACCCAGTACTTC | CASKVGETQYF
TRBJ1-5 | - | TRBD1 | TRBV10-3 | 15 | TGTGCCATCAGTGATAGGGCAGGGGGGGAACAGCCCCAGCATTTT | CAISDRAGGEQPQHF
TRBJ2-3 | once | - | TRBV3-1 | 14 | TGTGCCAGCAGCCAAGCGACCCTTGGGGATACGCAGTATTTT | CASSQATLGDTQYF
TRBJ2-7 | - | TRBD1 | TRBV28 | 13 | TGTGCCAGCAGTCCCGGACAGGATCTCGAGCAGTACTTC | CASSPGQDLEQYF
TRBJ2-1 | - | - | TRBV6-2/TRBV6-3 | 15 | TGTGCCAGCAGTTACCGCCGTATCGGTGTGAAGGGGCAGTTCTTC | CASSYRRIGVKGQFF
TRBJ2-1 | - | - | TRBV12-3/TRBV12-4 | 12 | TGTGCCAGCACCCCCAGGGACAATGAGCAGTTCTTC | CASTPRDNEQFF
TRBJ2-3 | - | TRBD2 | TRBV20-1 | 14 | TGCAGTGCCGAGAGCGGGAAACCCACAGATACGCAGTATTTT | CSAESGKPTDTQYF
TRBJ2-5 | - | - | TRBV20-1 | 15 | TGCAGTGCTACGACCCTAGGGGGGTACCAAGAGACCCAGTACTTC | CSATTLGGYQETQYF
TRBJ2-5 | - | TRBD2 | TRBV20-1 | 13 | TGCAGTGCTTCGGGACTAACCCAAGAGACCCAGTACTTC | CSASGLTQETQYF
TRBJ1-6 | few | TRBD1 | TRBV20-1 | 11 | TGCAGTGCAGGGGGACAGTCACCCCTCCACTTT | CSAGGQSPLHF
TRBJ2-7 | - | - | TRBV6-6 | 12 | TGTGCCAGCGTAAACAGCGCCTACGAGCAGTACTTC | CASVNSAYEQYF
TRBJ2-7 | - | - | TRBV7-6 | 14 | TGTACCAGCAGCTTAGGATGGGACACCGACGAGCAGTACTTC | CTSSLGWDTDEQYF
TRBJ2-7 | few | - | TRBV7-9 | 14 | TGTGCCAGCAGTTCCCGGGGCTCGGAGTACGAGCAGTACTTC | CASSSRGSEYEQYF
TRBJ1-4 | - | - | TRBV2 | 18 | TGTGCCAGCAGTGAAGCTTTCAGACGCGCGGGGCCCGGTGAAAAACTGTTTTTT | CASSEAFRRAGPGEKLFF
TRBJ2-7 | few | TRBD2 | TRBV6-5 | 18 | TGTGCCAGCAGTTATCCGACTAGCGGGAGGGCCAGCTCCTACGAGCAGTACTTC | CASSYPTSGRASSYEQYF
TRBJ2-7 | - | - | TRBV21-1 | 16 | TGTGCCAGCAGCAAAGTCTTTACTAGCGGGAGGTACGAGCAGTACTTC | CASSKVFTSGRYEQYF
TRBJ2-1 | - | - | TRBV20-1 | 15 | TGCAGTGCTGGATTGACAGGAGTCTCCTACAATGAGCAGTTCTTC | CSAGLTGVSYNEQFF
TRBJ2-1 | few | - | TRBV15 | 14 | TGTGCCACCAGCAGCCCCGGGAGTAACGGTGAGCAGTTCTTC | CATSSPGSNGEQFF
TRBJ2-1 | - | - | TRBV10-3 | 12 | TGTGCCATCAGGACATCATACAATGAGCAGTTCTTC | CAIRTSYNEQFF
TRBJ2-7 | - | - | TRBV6-5 | 14 | TGTGCCAGCAGTGGACGCGAGAAGATATACGAGCAGTACTTC | CASSGREKIYEQYF
TRBJ2-3 | - | TRBD2 | TRBV7-8 | 14 | TGTGCCAGCAGAGGGGGACTAGCGGAACTTGAGCAGTATTTT | CASRGGLAELEQYF
TRBJ2-5 | few | - | TRBV4-3 | 14 | TGCGCCAGCAGCCAAGATCCGCGGATGGGGACCCAGTACTTC | CASSQDPRMGTQYF
TRBJ2-7 | - | TRBD2 | TRBV7-9 | 15 | TGTGCCAGCAGGCCAACTAGCGGGAGTAGTAGTGAGCAGTACTTC | CASRPTSGSSSEQYF
TRBJ2-3 | - | - | TRBV12-5 | 11 | TGTGCTAGCGGGTTGGCAGGCACGCAGTATTTT | CASGLAGTQYF
TRBJ1-2 | - | - | TRBV20-1 | 13 | TGCAGTGCTAGGGCGGACAGTAGCTATGGCTACACCTTC | CSARADSSYGYTF
TRBJ2-1 | - | - | TRBV20-1 | 16 | TGCAGTGCTAGAGACCTAATTTCAGGATCTCCTAATGAGCAGTTCTTC | CSARDLISGSPNEQFF
TRBJ2-6 | - | TRBD1 | TRBV12-3/TRBV12-4 | 15 | TGTGCCAGCACTCTCAGGGGGCTCGGGGCCAACGTCCTGACTTTC | CASTLRGLGANVLTF
TRBJ2-7 | few | TRBD1 | TRBV4-2 | 16 | TGTGCCAGCAGCCAGCTTCCCCGGGACAGTGCCTACGAGCAGTACTTC | CASSQLPRDSAYEQYF
TRBJ1-2 | - | - | TRBV20-1 | 13 | TGCAGTGCTAGAATTTTGGGGGAGAGGGGCTACACCTTC | CSARILGERGYTF
TRBJ2-1 | - | TRBD1 | TRBV7-2 | 14 | TGTGCCAGCAGCCCAGACAGGGGAGGCTACGAGCAGTTCTTC | CASSPDRGGYEQFF
TRBJ2-1 | - | TRBD2 | TRBV28 | 18 | TGTGCCAGCAGTCCCATCCCTCCACCTAGCGGGCTATACAATGAGCAGTTCTTC | CASSPIPPPSGLYNEQFF
TRBJ2-1 | - | - | TRBV7-2 | 13 | TGTGCCAGCAGCCCGGGACACCGAGGGGAGCAGTTCTTC | CASSPGHRGEQFF
TRBJ2-1 | - | TRBD1 | TRBV29-1 | 14 | TGCAGCGTTGGAGGGGACAGAGTCTACAATGAGCAGTTCTTC | CSVGGDRVYNEQFF
TRBJ2-1 | - | - | TRBV20-1 | 14 | TGCAGTGCTCCGACCCGATACTCCTACAATGAGCAGTTCTTC | CSAPTRYSYNEQFF
TRBJ2-7 | - | - | TRBV27 | 13 | TGTGCCAGCAGTTTATCGGCTGTAGACGAGCAGTACTTC | CASSLSAVDEQYF
TRBJ1-1 | - | - | TRBV9 | 13 | TGTGCCAGCAGCGTAGGGCAAGGGGCTGGAGCTTTCTTT | CASSVGQGAGAFF
TRBJ1-1 | once | - | TRBV7-2 | 15 | TGTGCCAGCAGCTTAGTAGGGACCCCGAGCACTGAAGCTTTCTTT | CASSLVGTPSTEAFF
TRBJ2-6 | few | - | TRBV20-1 | 14 | TGCAGTGCTAGAGGTCCGTCTGGGGCCAACGTCCTGACTTTC | CSARGPSGANVLTF
TRBJ2-1 | few | - | TRBV4-3 | 16 | TGCGCCAGCAGCCAAGGCTCGCCGATGGGGGGAAATGAGCAGTTCTTC | CASSQGSPMGGNEQFF
TRBJ2-7 | - | TRBD2 | TRBV2 | 14 | TGTGCCGGATCTATGGCTAGCGGGGCCTACGAGCAGTACTTC | CAGSMASGAYEQYF
TRBJ1-3 | - | - | TRBV20-1 | 12 | TGCAGTGCTGGGTTTGAAGGAAGCACCATATATTTT | CSAGFEGSTIYF
TRBJ2-1 | once | TRBD2 | TRBV29-1 | 14 | TGCAGCGTTGGGGCTAGCGGGAGTCGGGATGAGCAGTTCTTC | CSVGASGSRDEQFF
TRBJ2-7 | - | - | TRBV20-1 | 16 | TGCAGTGCTCACACGGGACACTCTGGGGATTACTACGAGCAGTACTTC | CSAHTGHSGDYYEQYF
TRBJ2-4 | - | - | TRBV12-3/TRBV12-4 | 19 | TGTGCCAGCAGTCCCGGACCTGTGGATCAAGAGGGGGCCAAAAACATTCAGTACTTC | CASSPGPVDQEGAKNIQYF
TRBJ2-4 | few | - | TRBV27 | 16 | TGTGCCAGCAGTTTAGGAGGGCTCGGTCCAGGAGACATTCAGTACTTC | CASSLGGLGPGDIQYF
TRBJ1-2 | - | TRBD1 | TRBV7-2 | 14 | TGTGCCAGCAGCCTCCAGGGACAGGGCTATGGCTACACCTTC | CASSLQGQGYGYTF
TRBJ2-3 | - | - | TRBV7-2 | 15 | TGTGCCACCGTAGGGGGGGACTTTTTTTACCCCACCCAGTATTTT | CATVGGDFFYPTQYF
TRBJ2-5 | - | - | TRBV6-5 | 14 | TGTGCCAGCAGAGATCCGGGCGTCCAAGAGACCCAGTACTTC | CASRDPGVQETQYF
TRBJ2-7 | - | - | TRBV3-1 | 15 | TGTGCCAGCAGCCAATCAGGTGGAAAAACCTACGAGCAGTACTTC | CASSQSGGKTYEQYF
TRBJ1-2 | few | - | TRBV10-3 | 14 | TGTGCCATCAGTGAAGAGTCAACGGCCTATGGCTACACCTTC | CAISEESTAYGYTF
TRBJ2-4 | - | TRBD1 | TRBV10-3 | 16 | TGTGCCATCAGCCCCGGACAGGCAGAAGGCAAAAACATTCAGTACTTC | CAISPGQAEGKNIQYF
TRBJ2-3 | once | - | TRBV5-1 | 14 | TGCGCCAGCACCACCCAGGGTTGGTCAGATACGCAGTATTTT | CASTTQGWSDTQYF
TRBJ2-7 | - | - | TRBV20-1 | 13 | TGCAGTCGGACAACGTTGAACTCCTACGAGCAGTACTTC | CSRTTLNSYEQYF
TRBJ2-7 | - | - | TRBV20-1 | 14 | TGCAGTGCGCAAGTTGACCAGGCCGGCGGAGAGCAGTACTTC | CSAQVDQAGGEQYF
TRBJ2-5 | - | - | TRBV2 | 14 | TGTGCCAGCAGTGAGTTAAGTGACAAAGAGACCCAGTACTTC | CASSELSDKETQYF
TRBJ1-5 | - | TRBD1 | TRBV20-1 | 16 | TGCAGTGCTCGAATTTCCGGGACAGGGACGGGTCAGCCCCAGCATTTT | CSARISGTGTGQPQHF
TRBJ1-2 | - | TRBD1 | TRBV3-1 | 15 | TGTGCCAGCAGGCGAACCGGGACAGGAGACTATGGCTACACCTTC | CASRRTGTGDYGYTF
TRBJ2-3 | once | - | TRBV6-5 | 13 | TGTGCCAGCAGAATAGCGGGCACAGATACGCAGTATTTT | CASRIAGTDTQYF
TRBJ2-2 | once | TRBD2 | TRBV9 | 18 | TGTGCCAGCAGCGTAGCTCTGGGGGGTAGCGGGAGTACCGGGGAGCTGTTTTTT | CASSVALGGSGSTGELFF
TRBJ2-3 | - | TRBD2 | TRBV5-1 | 17 | TGCGCCAGCAGCCGGACTAGCGGGGGATTAAGTACAGATACGCAGTATTTT | CASSRTSGGLSTDTQYF